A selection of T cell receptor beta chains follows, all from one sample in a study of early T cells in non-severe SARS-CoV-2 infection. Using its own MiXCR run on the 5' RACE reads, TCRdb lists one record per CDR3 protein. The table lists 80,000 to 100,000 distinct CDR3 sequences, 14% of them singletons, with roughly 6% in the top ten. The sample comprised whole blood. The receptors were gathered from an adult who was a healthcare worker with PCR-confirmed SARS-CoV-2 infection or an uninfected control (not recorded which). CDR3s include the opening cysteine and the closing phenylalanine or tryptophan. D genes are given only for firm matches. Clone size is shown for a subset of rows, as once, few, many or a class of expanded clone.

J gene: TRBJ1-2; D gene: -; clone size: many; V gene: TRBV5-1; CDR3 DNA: TGCGCCAGCAGCTTGGTAGGGGACTATGGCTACACCTTC; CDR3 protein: CASSLVGDYGYTF
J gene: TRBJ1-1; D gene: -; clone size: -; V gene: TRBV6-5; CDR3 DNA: TGTGCCAGCAGTTACCAGGGGTTGGGCACTGAAGCTTTCTTT; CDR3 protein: CASSYQGLGTEAFF
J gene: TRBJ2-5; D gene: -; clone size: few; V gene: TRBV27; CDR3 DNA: TGTGCCAGCAGCCTTATCCCGGGACTCCAAGAGACCCAGTACTTC; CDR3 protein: CASSLIPGLQETQYF
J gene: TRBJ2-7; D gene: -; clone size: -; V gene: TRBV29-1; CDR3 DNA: TGCAGCGTTGAGTCCCCGGGACAATCCTACGAGCAGTACTTC; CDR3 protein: CSVESPGQSYEQYF
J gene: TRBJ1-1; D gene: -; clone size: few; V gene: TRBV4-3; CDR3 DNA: TGCGCCAGCAGCCAAGATGTGATGAACACTGAAGCTTTCTTT; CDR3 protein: CASSQDVMNTEAFF
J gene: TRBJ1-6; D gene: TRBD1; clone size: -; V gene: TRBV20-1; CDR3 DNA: TGCAGTGCCCACCCGACAGGGAGTGTATATAATTCACCCCTCCACTTT; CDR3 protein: CSAHPTGSVYNSPLHF
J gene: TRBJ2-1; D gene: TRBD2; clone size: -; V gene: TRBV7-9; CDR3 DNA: TGTGCCAGCAGCTTAGCTGCAGGGAGGGTAAATGAGCAGTTCTTC; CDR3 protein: CASSLAAGRVNEQFF
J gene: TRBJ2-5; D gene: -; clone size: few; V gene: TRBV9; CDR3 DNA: TGTGCCAGCAGCTCCCCTAGCGAAGAGACCCAGTACTTC; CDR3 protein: CASSSPSEETQYF
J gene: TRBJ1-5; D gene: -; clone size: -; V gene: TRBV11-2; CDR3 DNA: TGTGCCAGCAGCTTAAGCGGACAGCTCAATCAGCCCCAGCATTTT; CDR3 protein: CASSLSGQLNQPQHF
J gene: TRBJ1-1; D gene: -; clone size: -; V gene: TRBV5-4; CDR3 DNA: TGTGCCAGCGGTTTTGGTACGGGCACTGAAGCTTTCTTT; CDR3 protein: CASGFGTGTEAFF
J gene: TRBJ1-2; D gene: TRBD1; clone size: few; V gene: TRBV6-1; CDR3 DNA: TGTGCCAGCAGCGCGGACAGGACTAACTATGGCTACACCTTC; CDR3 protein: CASSADRTNYGYTF
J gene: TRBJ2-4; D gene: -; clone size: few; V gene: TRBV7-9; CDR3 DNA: TGTGCCAGCAGCTTAGCCCTCTCCAACACGGACATTCAGTACTTC; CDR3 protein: CASSLALSNTDIQYF
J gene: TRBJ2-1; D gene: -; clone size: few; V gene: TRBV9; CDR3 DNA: TGTGCCAGCAGCGGAACCTTAGTAGGTGAGCAGTTCTTC; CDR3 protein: CASSGTLVGEQFF
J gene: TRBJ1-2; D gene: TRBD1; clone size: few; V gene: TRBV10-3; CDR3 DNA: TGTGCCATCACTTCCGGGACAGGGAAGGGCTACACCTTC; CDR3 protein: CAITSGTGKGYTF
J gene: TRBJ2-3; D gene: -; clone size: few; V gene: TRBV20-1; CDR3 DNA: TGCAGTGCTGCGGGCCAGGGAGCAGATACGCAGTATTTT; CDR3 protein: CSAAGQGADTQYF
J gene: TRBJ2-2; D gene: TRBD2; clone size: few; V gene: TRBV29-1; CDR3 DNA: TGCAGCGTGGGGACTAGCGGCCGGGAGCTGTTTTTT; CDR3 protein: CSVGTSGRELFF
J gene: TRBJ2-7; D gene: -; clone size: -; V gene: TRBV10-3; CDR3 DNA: TGTGCCACAAGCTTAGGACAAGCCTACGAGCAGTACTTC; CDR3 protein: CATSLGQAYEQYF
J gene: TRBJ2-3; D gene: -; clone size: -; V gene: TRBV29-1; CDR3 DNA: TGCAGCCCAGGACAGCAATTCACAGATACGCAGTATTTT; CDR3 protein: CSPGQQFTDTQYF
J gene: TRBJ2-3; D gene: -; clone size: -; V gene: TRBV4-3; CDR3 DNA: TGCGCCAGCAGCCCGGGACCGGCAGATACGCAGTATTTT; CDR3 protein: CASSPGPADTQYF
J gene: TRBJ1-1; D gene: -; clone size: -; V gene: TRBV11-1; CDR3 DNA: TGTGCCAGCAGCTTAGGGCCGGGGGCGAGAACTGAAGCTTTCTTT; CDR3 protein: CASSLGPGARTEAFF
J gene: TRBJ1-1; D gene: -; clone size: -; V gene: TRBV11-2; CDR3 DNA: TGTGCCAGCAGCTTAGAAGTGGCAGGGTCGAAAACTGAAGCTTTCTTT; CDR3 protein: CASSLEVAGSKTEAFF
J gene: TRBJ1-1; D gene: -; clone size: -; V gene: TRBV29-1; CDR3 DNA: TGCAGCGTTTTACAGGGGAACACTGAAGCTTTCTTT; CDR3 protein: CSVLQGNTEAFF
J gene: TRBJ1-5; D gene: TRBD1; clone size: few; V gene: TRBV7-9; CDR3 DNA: TGTGCCAGCAGCTTAGAGCAGGGGGGGCAGCCCCAGCATTTT; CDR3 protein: CASSLEQGGQPQHF
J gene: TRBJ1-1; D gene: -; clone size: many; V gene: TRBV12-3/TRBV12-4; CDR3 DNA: TGTGCCAGCAGTTTAGACTTCGGGAATGAAGCTTTCTTT; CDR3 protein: CASSLDFGNEAFF
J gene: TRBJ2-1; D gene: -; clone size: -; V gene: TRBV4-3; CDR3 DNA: TGCGCCAGCAGCCAAGGGGGTAGCTCCTACAATGAGCAGTTCTTC; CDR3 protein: CASSQGGSSYNEQFF
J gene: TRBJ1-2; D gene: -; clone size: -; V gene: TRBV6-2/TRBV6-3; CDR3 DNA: TGTGCCAGCAGTTCCGTCGGGACGGTCTATGGCTACACCTTC; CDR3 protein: CASSSVGTVYGYTF
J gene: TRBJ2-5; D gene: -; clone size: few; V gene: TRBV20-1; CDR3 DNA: TGCAGTGCTATCCCCGGGAGAGGGCGAGAGACCCAGTACTTC; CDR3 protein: CSAIPGRGRETQYF
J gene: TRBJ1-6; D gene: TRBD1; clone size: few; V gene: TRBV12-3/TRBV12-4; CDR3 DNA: TGTGCCAGCAGTTCAGGACAGGGGTTGTCACCCCTCCACTTT; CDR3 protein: CASSSGQGLSPLHF
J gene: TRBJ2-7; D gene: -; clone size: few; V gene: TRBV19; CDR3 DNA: TGTGCCAGTAGCACCAGCGCTTATCAGGGATTCGAGCAGTACTTC; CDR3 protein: CASSTSAYQGFEQYF
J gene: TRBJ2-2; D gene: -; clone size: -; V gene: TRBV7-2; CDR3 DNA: TGTGCCAGCAGCATAGGGCGGGGCGGCGGGAACACCGGGGAGCTGTTTTTT; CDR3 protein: CASSIGRGGGNTGELFF
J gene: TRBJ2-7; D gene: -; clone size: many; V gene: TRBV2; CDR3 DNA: TGTGCCAGCAGTGAAGAAAGGGGATGGGTTGAGCAGTACTTC; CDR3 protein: CASSEERGWVEQYF
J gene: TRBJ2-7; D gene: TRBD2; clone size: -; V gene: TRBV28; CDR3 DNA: TGTGCCAGCAGTCACCCAAGCGGGGGGGCCTACGAGCAGTACTTC; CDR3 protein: CASSHPSGGAYEQYF
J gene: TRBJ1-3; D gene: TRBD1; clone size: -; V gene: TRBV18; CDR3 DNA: TGTGCCAGCTCACCAGACTATAGGGGGCCCGGAAACACCATATATTTT; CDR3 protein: CASSPDYRGPGNTIYF
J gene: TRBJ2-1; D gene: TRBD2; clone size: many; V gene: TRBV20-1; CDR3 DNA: TGCAGTGCTAGGGTAGCTAGCGGGGAATCCTACAATGAGCAGTTCTTC; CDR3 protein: CSARVASGESYNEQFF
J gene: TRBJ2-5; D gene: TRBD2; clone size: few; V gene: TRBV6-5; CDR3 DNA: TGTGCCAGCACCGGGACTAGCGGGGGCGGCGAGACCCAGTACTTC; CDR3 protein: CASTGTSGGGETQYF
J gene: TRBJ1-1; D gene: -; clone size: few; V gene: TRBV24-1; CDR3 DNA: TGTGCCACCGGTGCGGGGTTGAACACTGAAGCTTTCTTT; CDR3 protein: CATGAGLNTEAFF
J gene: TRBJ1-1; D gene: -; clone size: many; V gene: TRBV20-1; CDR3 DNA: TGCAGTGCCCACCCCCGCCAGAGAATGAACACTGAAGCTTTCTTT; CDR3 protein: CSAHPRQRMNTEAFF